This entry lists 27 T cell receptor beta chains sequenced from one sample in a study of CD8 T cells in Susac syndrome. The RNA input was roughly 0.45 to 1 ug, and it was reverse transcribed with random hexamers. TCRdb passed the immunoSEQ multiplex PCR reads through MiXCR, listing each CDR3 protein once. The sample lists under 90,000 distinct CDR3 sequences; approximately 94% were seen once. The sample consisted of CD4+ T cells from PBMCs. These receptors were taken from a human donor with Susac syndrome.

This chain joins TRBV9 and TRBJ2-5; 9 positions agree with TRBD1. Germline V CDR1 and CDR2: SGDLS, YYNGEE. V lost 4 bases to trimming and J lost 5 bases; unmatched junction nucleotides: 9. CDR3 length equals 15 residues. The CDR3 protein is CASSPTGGSPETQYF. CDR3 sequence (DNA): TGTGCCAGCAGCCCGACAGGGGGATCTCCCGAGACCCAGTACTTC.

This clonotype showed up just a few times. V is TRBV11-2 and J is TRBJ2-7, with a possible D match to TRBD2 (5 bases). V was cut by 7 bases and J by 9 bases, with 19 bases left in between. The CDR3 sequence is 13 residues long. Germline CDR1 SGHAT, CDR2 FQNNGV. DNA of the CDR3: TGTGCCAGCACCTCCTGGACTGCTACGGGGCAGTACTTC. It translates to CASTSWTATGQYF.

The chain combines TRBV24-1 with TRBJ2-1; 9 bases align to TRBD1. Trimming cost V 5 bases and J 4 bases; bases outside gene matches: 11. The CDR3 has 17 amino acids. Germline lookup yields CDR1 KGHDR and CDR2 SFDVKD. This CDR3 reads CATSGSSGQGLYNEQFF. CDR3 sequence (DNA): TGTGCCACCAGTGGCTCGTCGGGACAGGGTCTATACAATGAGCAGTTCTTC.

This clonotype was observed once. The gene calls are TRBV27 and TRBJ2-7; D gene unclear. Germline V gene lookup returns CDR1 MNHEY and CDR2 SMNVEV (reference sequence). The CDR3 totals 14 residues. V was cut by 1 base and J by 2 bases, with 9 bases left in between. The CDR3 region has the DNA TGTGCCAGCAGTTTATACCTTAAGCCCTACGAGCAGTACTTC. This gives the protein CASSLYLKPYEQYF.

J is TRBJ1-6 and V is TRBV5-1; TRBD1 might be the D (5 bases). CDR3 size: 15 residues. Germline CDR1 and CDR2: SGHRS and YFSETQ. V was cut by 2 bases and J by 10 bases, with 16 bases left in between. The CDR3 nucleotides read TGCGCCAGCAGCTTAACAGGAACGGTACGGTCACCCCTCCACTTT. Protein sequence: CASSLTGTVRSPLHF.

The J gene is TRBJ1-2, the V gene TRBV6-6; tentative D call: TRBD1 (5 bases). The CDR3 is 14 residues long. Trimming cost V 9 bases and J 4 bases, with 18 bases left between them. Looked up from germline, CDR1 is MNHNY and CDR2 is SVGAGI (reference sequence). Written as DNA, the CDR3 is TGTGCCAGTAAAGAAGTGGGGCACAGCTATGGCTACACCTTC. The encoded protein is CASKEVGHSYGYTF.

The chain couples TRBV20-1 to TRBJ2-1; 8 bases are shared with TRBD2. After removal of 0 bases from V and 7 bases from J, the junction contained 14 bases not matched to a gene. This CDR3 is 17 amino acids long. Germline lookup yields CDR1 DFQATT and CDR2 SNEGSKA (reference sequence). CDR3 sequence reads: CSARDRFTSGYGNEQFF. The CDR3 DNA sequence: TGCAGTGCTAGAGACCGCTTCACTAGCGGCTACGGGAATGAGCAGTTCTTC.

The chain couples TRBV5-1 to TRBJ2-7; D possibly corresponds to TRBD2 (5 bases). V was cut by 1 base and J by 0 bases, with 17 bases left in between. Germline loops: CDR1 SGHRS, CDR2 YFSETQ. The CDR3 consists of 17 residues. CDR3 sequence reads: CASSLYSALASSYEQYF. Written as DNA, the CDR3 is TGCGCCAGCAGCTTGTATTCGGCATTAGCGAGCTCCTACGAGCAGTACTTC.

V and J are TRBV30 and TRBJ1-1; a weak D match, TRBD1 (6 bases). Between the trimmed V and J ends, which lost 0 bases and 5 bases, there was a span of 10 bases. The length of the CDR3 is 13 residues. Per germline, CDR1 GTSNPN and CDR2 SVGIG (reference sequence). For the CDR3, the DNA is TGTGCCTGGAGTGTAAGGACAGATACTGAAGCTTTCTTT. It yields the protein CAWSVRTDTEAFF.

The chain couples TRBV10-2 to TRBJ2-3; tentative D call: TRBD2 (6 bases). V was shortened by 11 bases and J by 2 bases, with 14 bases between the two germline ends. CDR3 length equals 13 residues. CDR1 is WSHSY, CDR2 SAAADI, per germline. CDR3 sequence: CAGGNPSTDTQYF. As DNA, the CDR3 is TGCGCCGGGGGGAACCCCTCCACAGATACGCAGTATTTT.

V is TRBV18 and J is TRBJ2-7; 8 bases fit TRBD1. This CDR3 comprises 15 residues. After removal of 3 bases from V and 6 bases from J, the junction contained 10 bases not matched to a gene. Germline V CDR1 and CDR2: KGHSH, LQKENI. This chain's CDR3 is CASSPTGTGSTEQYF. The CDR3 nucleotides read TGTGCCAGCTCACCGACCGGGACAGGCTCCACCGAGCAGTACTTC.

This sequence joins TRBV6-1 and TRBJ2-1, with TRBD2 matching over 14 bases. The CDR3 is 16 residues long. The V gene's germline CDR1 is MNHNS and CDR2 SASEGT. Unmatched junction bases numbered 10, after V lost 8 bases and J lost 7 bases. The CDR3 sequence: CASLGRRLAGGNEQFF. The DNA of the CDR3 is TGTGCCAGCCTTGGACGGCGACTAGCGGGGGGGAATGAGCAGTTCTTC.

In this sample, this clonotype turned up once. J is TRBJ2-1 and V is TRBV7-3, with TRBD2 identical over 11 bases. Losses at the gene ends were 0 bases for V and 10 bases for J; bases not matched to a gene: 11. The CDR3 has 17 residues. CDR1 and CDR2 from the germline V gene are SGHTA and FQGTGA. As DNA, the CDR3 is TGTGCCAGCAGCTTAACACTTCTACTAGCGGGAGCTAAAGAGCAGTTCTTC. It is translated as CASSLTLLLAGAKEQFF.

The chain employs TRBV20-1 and TRBJ2-3, with D perhaps TRBD1 (6 bases). The CDR3 has 15 amino acids. The V end was cut by 0 bases, the J end by 3 bases, with 13 bases between. Germline CDR1 and CDR2: DFQATT and SNEGSKA (reference sequence). The CDR3 here is CSARDLTGWTDTQYF. The CDR3 DNA is TGCAGTGCTAGAGATCTTACAGGGTGGACAGATACGCAGTATTTT.

V usage is TRBV19 and J usage is TRBJ1-5; D is possibly TRBD1 (5 bases). V was clipped by 3 bases and J by 7 bases, with 7 bases between them. The CDR3 covers 12 residues. Germline values: CDR1 LNHDA, CDR2 SQIVND (reference sequence). The CDR3 bases are TGTGCCAGTAGTATGGGGGGGCAGCCCCAGCATTTT. Translated: CASSMGGQPQHF.

This rearrangement joins TRBV6-1 to TRBJ1-5; 7 bases align to TRBD1. CDR1 is MNHNS, CDR2 SASEGT, per germline. The V and J ends lost 6 bases and 0 bases, in that order; junction bases with no gene match: 5. This CDR3 comprises 15 residues. CDR3 sequence: CASSETGSSNQPQHF. CDR3 in DNA: TGTGCCAGCAGCGAGACAGGGAGTAGCAATCAGCCCCAGCATTTT.

This sequence joins TRBV28 and TRBJ2-7; D may be TRBD2 (6 bases). The V gene lost 8 bases and the J gene lost 3 bases, with 20 bases spanning the gap. The CDR3 runs 15 residues. The germline V gene has CDR1 MDHEN and CDR2 SYDVKM. CDR3 sequence (DNA): TGTGCCAGCTATACGGGCCCCCTCGGGGGCTACGAGCAGTACTTC. Translation: CASYTGPLGGYEQYF.

The CDR3, as DNA: TGTGCCAGCTCACAGAGCTCCTACGAGCAGTACTTC. This gives the protein CASSQSSYEQYF. The V and J genes are TRBV18 and TRBJ2-7; D is undetermined. V shed 4 bases and J shed 0 bases, with 4 bases lying between them. Germline V gene sequence: CDR1 KGHSH, CDR2 LQKENI. CDR3 length: 12 amino acids.

Written as DNA, the CDR3 is TGTGCCAGCAGCGGGAGCCCCTACGAGCAGTACTTC. It encodes CASSGSPYEQYF. The chain employs TRBV11-1 and TRBJ2-7, with D maybe TRBD2 (5 bases). The CDR3 consists of 12 residues. V was shortened by 5 bases and J by 2 bases, with 7 bases between the two germline ends. Germline values: CDR1 SGHAT, CDR2 FQDESV (reference sequence).

The CDR3 DNA reads as TGTGCCAGCAGACTAGCGGGAGCCGAAACCCAGTACTTC. It yields the protein CASRLAGAETQYF. The gene calls are TRBV28 and TRBJ2-5, with 11 bases fitting TRBD2. J was trimmed by 8 bases and V by 6 bases; bases with no gene match: 5. Germline CDR1 and CDR2: MDHEN and SYDVKM. The CDR3 runs 13 residues.

This sequence joins TRBV12-3 or TRBV12-4 and TRBJ1-1, with 8 nucleotides matching TRBD1. V was pared by 5 bases and J by 0 bases, with 14 bases of the junction left unmatched. The CDR3 spans 18 residues. CDR3 coding DNA: TGTGCCAGCAGTACACTATTCAAATTGGACAGGGTGAACACTGAAGCTTTCTTT. This codes for CASSTLFKLDRVNTEAFF.

V and J are TRBV14 and TRBJ2-4; 15 positions agree with TRBD2. The CDR3 totals 16 residues. CDR1 and CDR2 from the germline V gene are SGHDN and FVKESK. The J segment lost 9 bases and the V segment lost 3 bases, leaving 6 bases of the junction unmatched. Here the CDR3 DNA reads TGTGCCAGCAGCCATCGCGGACTAGCGGGAGGGGTCATTCAGTACTTC. Residues: CASSHRGLAGGVIQYF. Complete variable domain (other parts from reference TRBV14 and TRBJ2-4): EAGVTQFPSHSVIEKGQTVTLRCDPISGHDNLYWYRRVMGKEIKFLLHFVKESKQDESGMPNNRFLAERTGGTYSTLKVQPAELEDSGVYFCASSHRGLAGGVIQYFGAGTRLSVL.

J is TRBJ2-1 and V is TRBV18, with TRBD2 matching over 7 bases. Trimming at V came to 2 bases and at J to 0 bases, leaving 4 bases not matched to a gene. This CDR3 spans 16 amino acids. Germline loops: CDR1 KGHSH, CDR2 LQKENI. The CDR3 is CASSPIQRGSYNEQFF. In nucleotides, the CDR3 is TGTGCCAGCTCACCAATTCAGCGGGGCTCCTACAATGAGCAGTTCTTC. The whole variable domain, filled in from reference TRBV18 and TRBJ2-1, reads NAGVMQNPRHLVRRRGQEARLRCSPMKGHSHVYWYRQLPEEGLKFMVYLQKENIIDESGMPKERFSAEFPKEGPSILRIQQVVRGDSAAYFCASSPIQRGSYNEQFFGPGTRLTVL.

The chain is built from TRBV12-5 and TRBJ2-2; 8 nucleotides align to TRBD1. This CDR3 comprises 14 residues. Germline CDR1 reads LGHNT; CDR2 reads FRNRAP. Trimming cost V 3 bases and J 5 bases; bases outside gene matches: 2. CDR3 nucleotides: TGTGCTAGTGGTTTAACAGGGGGGACCGGGGAGCTGTTTTTT. This gives the protein CASGLTGGTGELFF.

The chain employs TRBV27 and TRBJ1-2; 7 bases line up with TRBD1. Germline loops: CDR1 MNHEY, CDR2 SMNVEV (reference sequence). The length of the CDR3 is 13 residues. Trimming took 6 bases from V and 2 from J; bases not matched to a gene: 3. CDR3 coding DNA: TGTGCCAGCAGACGACAGGGAAACTATGGCTACACCTTC. Its translation: CASRRQGNYGYTF.

The rearrangement uses TRBV5-1 and TRBJ2-1; 10 bases line up with TRBD1. Trimming at V came to 2 bases and at J to 4 bases, leaving 6 bases not matched to a gene. This CDR3 has 16 amino acids. Germline loops: CDR1 SGHRS, CDR2 YFSETQ. CDR3 in amino acids: CASSLRQGASYNEQFF. For the CDR3, the DNA is TGCGCCAGCAGCTTAAGACAGGGGGCCTCTTACAATGAGCAGTTCTTC.

This clonotype was observed once. The chain uses TRBV7-2 and TRBJ2-1; the match to TRBD2 covers 8 bases. CDR1 is SGHTA, CDR2 FQGNSA, per germline. The J segment lost 4 bases and the V segment lost 3 bases, leaving 5 bases of the junction unmatched. This CDR3 region has 15 residues. In DNA form, the CDR3 reads TGTGCCAGCAGCTTTTACAGCGGGGGTTACAATGAGCAGTTCTTC. The encoded protein is CASSFYSGGYNEQFF.